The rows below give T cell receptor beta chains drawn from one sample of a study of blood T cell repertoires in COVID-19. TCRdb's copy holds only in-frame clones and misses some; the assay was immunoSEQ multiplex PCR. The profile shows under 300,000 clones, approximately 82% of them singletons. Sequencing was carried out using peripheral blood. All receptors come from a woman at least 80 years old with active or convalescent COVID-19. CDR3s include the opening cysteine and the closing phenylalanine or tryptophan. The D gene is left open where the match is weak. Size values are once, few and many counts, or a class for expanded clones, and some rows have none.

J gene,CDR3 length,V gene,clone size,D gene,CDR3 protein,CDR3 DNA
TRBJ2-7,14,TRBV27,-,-,CASKWLRVLYEQYF,TGTGCCAGCAAATGGCTCAGGGTACTCTACGAGCAGTACTTC
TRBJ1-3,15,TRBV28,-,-,CASSLSGLAGNTIYF,TGTGCCAGCAGTTTGTCGGGACTAGCGGGAAACACCATATATTTT
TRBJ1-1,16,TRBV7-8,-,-,CASSRGTASANTEAFF,TGTGCCAGCAGCCGCGGGACTGCCTCGGCGAACACTGAAGCTTTCTTT
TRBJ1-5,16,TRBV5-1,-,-,CASSLAPGYSNQPQHF,TGCGCCAGCAGCTTGGCTCCGGGTTATAGCAATCAGCCCCAGCATTTT
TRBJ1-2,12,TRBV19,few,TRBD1,CASKGQGPGYTF,TGTGCCAGTAAGGGACAGGGTCCCGGCTACACCTTC
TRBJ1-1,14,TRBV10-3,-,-,CAISDLGMNTEAFF,TGTGCCATCAGTGACCTAGGCATGAACACTGAAGCTTTCTTT
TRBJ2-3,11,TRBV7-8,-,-,CASSPRDTQYF,TGTGCCAGCAGCCCTAGGGATACGCAGTATTTT
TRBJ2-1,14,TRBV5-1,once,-,CASTRTAGYNEQFF,TGCGCCAGCACCCGGACGGCGGGTTACAATGAGCAGTTCTTC
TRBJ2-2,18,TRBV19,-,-,CASSTFSGHHQNTGELFF,TGTGCCAGTAGCACCTTTTCGGGACACCACCAGAACACCGGGGAGCTGTTTTTT
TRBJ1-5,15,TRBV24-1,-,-,CATSDLERINQPQHF,TGTGCCACCAGTGATTTGGAGAGAATCAATCAGCCCCAGCATTTT
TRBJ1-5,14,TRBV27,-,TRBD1,CASSDRDSLGPQHF,TGTGCCAGCAGTGACCGGGACAGCCTCGGGCCCCAGCATTTT
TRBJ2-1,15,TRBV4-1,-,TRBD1,CASSRGGQGGNEQFF,TGCGCCAGCAGCCGAGGAGGACAGGGCGGGAATGAGCAGTTCTTC
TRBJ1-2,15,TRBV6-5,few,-,CASSANSGDKDGYTF,TGTGCCAGCAGCGCTAACTCAGGGGATAAGGATGGCTACACCTTC
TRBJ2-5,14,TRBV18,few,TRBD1,CASSTGQGAETQYF,TGTGCCAGCTCAACTGGACAGGGGGCCGAGACCCAGTACTTC
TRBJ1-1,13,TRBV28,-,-,CASSLSVNTEAFF,TGTGCCAGCAGTTTATCCGTGAACACTGAAGCTTTCTTT
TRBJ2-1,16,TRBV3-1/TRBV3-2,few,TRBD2,CASSQRGGASYNEQFF,TGTGCCAGCAGCCAGCGGGGGGGGGCTTCCTACAATGAGCAGTTCTTC
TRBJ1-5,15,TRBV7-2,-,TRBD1,CASSKDRAGNQPQHF,TGTGCCAGCAGCAAGGACAGGGCCGGCAATCAGCCCCAGCATTTT
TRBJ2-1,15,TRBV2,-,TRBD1,CASKPSGQVYNEQFF,TGTGCCAGCAAGCCCTCCGGACAGGTATACAATGAGCAGTTCTTC
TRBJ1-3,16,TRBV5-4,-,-,CASSLAGVVSGNTIYF,TGTGCCAGCAGCTTGGCGGGAGTCGTCTCTGGAAACACCATATATTTT
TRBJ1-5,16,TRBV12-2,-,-,CASRSHSCSGVEPQHF,TGTGCAAGTCGCTCCCACTCTTGCTCAGGGGTGGAGCCCCAGCATTTT
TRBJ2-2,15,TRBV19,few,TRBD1,CASSKGAKGTGELFF,TGTGCCAGTAGCAAGGGGGCCAAAGGGACCGGGGAGCTGTTTTTT
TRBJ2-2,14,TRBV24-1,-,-,CATSGQGWAGELFF,TGTGCCACCAGTGGCCAGGGCTGGGCCGGGGAGCTGTTTTTT
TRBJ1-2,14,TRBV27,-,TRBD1,CASSGMDRHRGYTF,TGTGCCAGCAGCGGGATGGACAGGCATCGTGGCTACACCTTC
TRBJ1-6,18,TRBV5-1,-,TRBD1,CASRRTGGLSSYNSPLHF,TGCGCCAGCAGGCGGACAGGGGGCCTAAGCTCCTATAATTCACCCCTCCACTTT
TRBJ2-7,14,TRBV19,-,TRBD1,CASRSDRGTYEQYF,TGTGCCAGTAGATCCGACAGGGGTACTTACGAGCAGTACTTC
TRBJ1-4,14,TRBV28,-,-,CASSLRGPNEKLFF,TGTGCCAGCAGTCTCCGGGGTCCAAATGAAAAACTGTTTTTT
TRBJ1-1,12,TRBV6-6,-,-,CASTLGATKPFF,TGTGCCAGCACCCTGGGGGCCACCAAACCTTTCTTT
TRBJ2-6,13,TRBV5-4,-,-,CASSFTGANVLTF,TGTGCCAGCAGCTTTACTGGGGCCAACGTCCTGACTTTC
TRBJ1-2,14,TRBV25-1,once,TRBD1,CASSEYRGRGGYTF,TGTGCCAGCAGTGAATATAGGGGGCGCGGCGGCTACACCTTC
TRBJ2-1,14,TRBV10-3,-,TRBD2,CAIRREGQNNEQFF,TGTGCCATCAGGCGGGAGGGCCAAAACAATGAGCAGTTCTTC
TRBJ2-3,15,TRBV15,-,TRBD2,CATSSRLAGVDTQYF,TGTGCCACCAGCAGCAGACTAGCCGGTGTTGATACGCAGTATTTT
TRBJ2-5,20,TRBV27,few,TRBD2,CASRRHGAGVPPSWKETQYF,TGTGCCAGCAGACGACATGGAGCGGGAGTACCCCCCAGTTGGAAAGAGACCCAGTACTTC
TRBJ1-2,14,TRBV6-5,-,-,CASGGIWEGYGYTF,TGTGCCAGCGGCGGGATCTGGGAGGGGTATGGCTACACCTTC
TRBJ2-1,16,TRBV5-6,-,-,CASSLGPAAGFNEQFF,TGTGCCAGCAGCTTGGGCCCGGCTGCAGGTTTCAATGAGCAGTTCTTC
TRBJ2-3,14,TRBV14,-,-,CASSQASFRDTQYF,TGTGCCAGCAGCCAAGCTTCCTTTAGAGATACGCAGTATTTT
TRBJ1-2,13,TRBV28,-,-,CASRNGSNYGYTF,TGTGCCAGCAGGAACGGTTCTAACTATGGCTACACCTTC
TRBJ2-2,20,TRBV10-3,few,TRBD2,CAISEPQRGGLLWSTGELFF,TGTGCCATCAGTGAACCCCAGCGGGGGGGCTTATTGTGGTCCACCGGGGAGCTGTTTTTT
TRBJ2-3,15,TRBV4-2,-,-,CASSQNSGGTDTQYF,TGTGCCAGCAGCCAAAATAGCGGAGGCACAGATACGCAGTATTTT
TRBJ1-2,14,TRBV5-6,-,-,CASSLGGQNYGYTF,TGTGCCAGCAGCTTGGGTGGTCAGAACTATGGCTACACCTTC
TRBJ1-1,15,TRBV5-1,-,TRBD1,CASSLGGGRDTEAFF,TGCGCCAGCAGCTTGGGAGGGGGCAGGGACACTGAAGCTTTCTTT
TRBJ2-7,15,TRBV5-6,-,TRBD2,CASSQLAGDSYEQYF,TGTGCCAGCAGCCAACTAGCGGGAGATTCCTACGAGCAGTACTTC
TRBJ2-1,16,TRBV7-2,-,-,CASSLAMAGPYNEQFF,TGTGCCAGCAGCTTAGCGATGGCAGGCCCGTACAATGAGCAGTTCTTC
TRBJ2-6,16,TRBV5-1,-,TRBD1,CASSNTGVAGANVLTF,TGCGCCAGCAGCAACACAGGGGTAGCTGGGGCCAACGTCCTGACTTTC
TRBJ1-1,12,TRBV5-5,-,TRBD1,CASSYLQGGAFF,TGTGCCAGCAGCTACCTGCAGGGGGGAGCTTTCTTT
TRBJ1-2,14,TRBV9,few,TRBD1,CASSVTGTVGGYTF,TGTGCCAGCAGCGTTACCGGGACAGTAGGCGGCTACACCTTC
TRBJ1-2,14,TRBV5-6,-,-,CASSLAGGGSGYTF,TGTGCCAGCAGCTTGGCTGGGGGGGGCTCTGGCTACACCTTC
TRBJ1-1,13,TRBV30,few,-,CAWRNRMNTEAFF,TGTGCCTGGAGGAACAGGATGAACACTGAAGCTTTCTTT